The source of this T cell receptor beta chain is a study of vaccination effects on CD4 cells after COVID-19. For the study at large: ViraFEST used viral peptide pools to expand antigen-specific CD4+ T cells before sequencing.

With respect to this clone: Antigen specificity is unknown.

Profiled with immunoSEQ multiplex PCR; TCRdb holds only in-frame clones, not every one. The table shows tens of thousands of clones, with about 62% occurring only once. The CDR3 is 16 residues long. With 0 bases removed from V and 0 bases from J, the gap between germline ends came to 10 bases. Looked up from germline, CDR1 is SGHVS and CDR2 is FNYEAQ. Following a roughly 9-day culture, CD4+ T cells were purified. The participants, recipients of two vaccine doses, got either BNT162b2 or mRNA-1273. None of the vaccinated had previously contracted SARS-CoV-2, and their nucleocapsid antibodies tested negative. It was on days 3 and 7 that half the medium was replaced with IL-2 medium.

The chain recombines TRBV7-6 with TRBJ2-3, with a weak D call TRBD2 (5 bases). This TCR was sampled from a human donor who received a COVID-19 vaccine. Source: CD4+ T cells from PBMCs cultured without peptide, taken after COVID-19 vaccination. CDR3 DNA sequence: TGTGCCAGCAGCTTAGCGGCCCGGGGAAGCACAGATACGCAGTATTTT. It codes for CASSLAARGSTDTQYF.